This T cell receptor (beta chain) was captured in a study of blood T cell repertoires in COVID-19. Study details: Acute and convalescent COVID-19 samples came from the United States, Italy and Spain. From T cells, B-cell-depleted T cells, or PBMCs came the material, which was cDNA or gDNA.

Original data processing: Estimation of nucleated cell counts was performed using reference gene primer amplification. The data were produced by immunoSEQ multiplex PCR, yet TCRdb's version contains in-frame clones alone and is incomplete. That table gives V, J and clone size, and the DNA gave D and trimming. The sample includes more than 200,000 clones, 83% of them seen just once. The V segment lost 4 bases and the J segment 5 bases; nucleotides outside the gene matches: 10. This CDR3 region has 15 residues. The germline gives CDR1 LGHNA, CDR2 YNFKEQ. The chain has TRBV4-2 and TRBJ2-7; the match to TRBD2 covers 8 bases. The sequencing input was peripheral blood. This sequence originates from a woman aged 40-49 years with active or convalescent COVID-19. The DNA of the CDR3 is TGTGCCAGCAGCCTTCAAAGCGGGAGTATCGACGAGCAGTACTTC. Protein product: CASSLQSGSIDEQYF.